This is a list of T cell receptor beta chains from one sample in a study of naive and memory T cell subsets. TCRdb independently ran MiXCR on the UMI-ligation and nested PCR reads; one entry per CDR3 protein. The sample holds approximately 100,000 distinct CDR3 sequences, around 13% seen once. The sequenced sample consisted of naive CD8+ T cells from blood. The receptors were gathered from a human donor in good health. CDR3s include the opening cysteine and the closing phenylalanine or tryptophan. A D gene is named only where the DNA matches it firmly. Size is omitted from some rows. Given values are once, few, many or a class for expanded clones.

clone_size j_call d_call v_call cdr3_aa cdr3_nt
few TRBJ2-5 TRBD2 TRBV7-9 CASSPPGLAGAVKETQYF TGTGCCAGCAGCCCACCGGGACTAGCGGGGGCGGTAAAAGAGACCCAGTACTTC
many TRBJ2-4 TRBD2 TRBV2 CASERGRGADIQYF TGTGCCAGCGAACGCGGGAGAGGGGCGGACATTCAGTACTTC
NA TRBJ2-1 NA TRBV12-3/TRBV12-4 CASSLYDSGQFF TGTGCCAGCAGTTTATATGACAGCGGGCAGTTCTTC
few TRBJ2-1 TRBD1 TRBV6-1 CASSELGTGSEQFF TGTGCCAGCAGTGAATTAGGGACAGGGTCTGAGCAGTTCTTC
few TRBJ2-7 NA TRBV7-8 CASSLVRPDEQYF TGTGCCAGCAGCTTAGTCCGTCCTGACGAGCAGTACTTC
few TRBJ1-1 NA TRBV3-1 CASSSDRFGNTEAFF TGTGCCAGCAGCTCAGACAGGTTTGGGAACACTGAAGCTTTCTTT
many TRBJ2-1 TRBD2 TRBV19 CASSESGNYNEQFF TGTGCCAGTAGTGAAAGCGGGAACTACAATGAGCAGTTCTTC
few TRBJ1-1 NA TRBV5-1 CASSLDTGWAFF TGCGCCAGCAGCTTGGACACGGGTTGGGCTTTCTTT
many TRBJ2-2 NA TRBV29-1 CSVMGSPKNTGELFF TGCAGCGTCATGGGTAGTCCAAAGAACACCGGGGAGCTGTTTTTT
many TRBJ2-1 TRBD1 TRBV20-1 CSAIDRGEAYNEQFF TGCAGTGCTATCGACAGGGGAGAGGCTTACAATGAGCAGTTCTTC
many TRBJ2-1 TRBD1 TRBV5-6 CASSWDSNEQFF TGTGCCAGCAGTTGGGACAGCAATGAGCAGTTCTTC
NA TRBJ2-1 NA TRBV19 CASSPTGLLKDEQFF TGTGCCAGTAGCCCGACGGGACTCCTTAAGGATGAGCAGTTCTTC
NA TRBJ2-5 NA TRBV4-1 CASSQGTNQETQYF TGCGCCAGCAGCCAAGGGACTAACCAAGAGACCCAGTACTTC
NA TRBJ1-5 NA TRBV6-2/TRBV6-3 CASHSYGNQPQHF TGTGCCAGCCATTCGTATGGCAATCAGCCCCAGCATTTT
few TRBJ2-3 TRBD2 TRBV12-3/TRBV12-4 CASRLAGGADTQYF TGTGCCAGCAGACTAGCGGGGGGGGCAGATACGCAGTATTTT
NA TRBJ2-1 TRBD1 TRBV20-1 CSARAQGNEQFF TGCAGTGCTAGAGCACAGGGGAATGAGCAGTTCTTC
many TRBJ1-1 NA TRBV4-3 CASSQDSGNTEAFF TGCGCCAGCAGCCAAGATTCAGGGAACACTGAAGCTTTCTTT
NA TRBJ1-5 NA TRBV9 CASSAGQDNQPQHF TGTGCCAGCAGCGCGGGACAAGACAATCAGCCCCAGCATTTT
NA TRBJ1-2 NA TRBV6-2/TRBV6-3 CASSYEVGHRYGYTF TGTGCCAGCAGTTACGAGGTTGGACACCGCTATGGCTACACCTTC
NA TRBJ1-1 NA TRBV2 CASKGGATEAFF TGTGCCAGCAAAGGGGGGGCCACTGAAGCTTTCTTT
NA TRBJ2-7 TRBD1 TRBV6-6 CASGDRNYEQYF TGTGCCAGTGGGGACAGAAACTACGAGCAGTACTTC
many TRBJ2-3 NA TRBV12-3/TRBV12-4 CASSPAERNTQYF TGTGCCAGCAGTCCCGCAGAAAGGAATACGCAGTATTTT
many TRBJ2-3 NA TRBV28 CASSLRGGTTDTQYF TGTGCCAGCAGTTTAAGGGGGGGCACTACAGATACGCAGTATTTT
NA TRBJ1-1 NA TRBV27 CASSLRGSNEAFF TGTGCCAGCAGTTTACGGGGGTCTAATGAAGCTTTCTTT
NA TRBJ2-7 TRBD2 TRBV4-3 CASSQDLAGGWGDEQYF TGCGCCAGCAGCCAAGACTTAGCGGGAGGGTGGGGTGACGAGCAGTACTTC
NA TRBJ2-1 TRBD2 TRBV4-3 CASSQDWTSGYNEQFF TGCGCCAGCAGCCAAGATTGGACTAGCGGGTACAATGAGCAGTTCTTC
many TRBJ2-7 NA TRBV7-8 CASSPLLHIQEQYF TGTGCCAGCAGCCCGTTGCTCCATATACAAGAGCAGTACTTC
NA TRBJ2-1 NA TRBV10-2 CASSEISGYNEQFF TGCGCCAGCAGTGAAATTAGCGGATACAATGAGCAGTTCTTC
NA TRBJ2-1 NA TRBV19 CASSLIAGSSYNEQFF TGTGCCAGTAGTTTAATTGCGGGTAGCTCCTACAATGAGCAGTTCTTC
NA TRBJ2-7 TRBD1 TRBV5-4 CASSPGTAYYEQYF TGTGCCAGCAGCCCAGGGACAGCTTACTACGAGCAGTACTTC
few TRBJ2-1 NA TRBV7-3 CASSLSLDYPSSEQFF TGTGCCAGCAGCTTATCGCTGGACTACCCTTCGAGTGAGCAGTTCTTC
NA TRBJ1-4 NA TRBV15 CATSRAGGKLFF TGTGCCACCAGCAGGGCAGGCGGAAAACTGTTTTTT
NA TRBJ2-5 NA TRBV27 CASSLGGIETQYF TGTGCCAGCAGTTTGGGCGGGATTGAGACCCAGTACTTC
NA TRBJ2-1 NA TRBV6-1 CASSEPRFSYNEQFF TGTGCCAGCAGTGAACCCCGATTCTCCTACAATGAGCAGTTCTTC
NA TRBJ2-2 TRBD1 TRBV27 CASTYSGTGNTGELFF TGTGCCAGCACTTATTCCGGGACAGGCAACACCGGGGAGCTGTTTTTT
few TRBJ2-7 TRBD1 TRBV9 CASSVGGQGSYEQYF TGTGCCAGCAGCGTAGGGGGACAGGGGTCATACGAGCAGTACTTC
many TRBJ1-2 TRBD1 TRBV9 CASSVVRDRGRSDYGYTF TGTGCCAGCAGCGTAGTCAGGGACAGGGGGCGTTCTGACTATGGCTACACCTTC
many TRBJ2-5 NA TRBV12-5 CASGLGDTAWETQYF TGTGCTAGTGGTTTGGGGGACACCGCTTGGGAGACCCAGTACTTC
NA TRBJ1-2 NA TRBV30 CAWSRVPNYGYTF TGTGCCTGGAGTCGTGTACCTAACTATGGCTACACCTTC
NA TRBJ2-3 TRBD2 TRBV5-4 CASSFLTSGTDTQYF TGTGCCAGCAGCTTCCTGACTAGCGGCACAGATACGCAGTATTTT
few TRBJ2-1 TRBD2 TRBV2 CASRKKREVNEQFF TGTGCCAGCAGGAAAAAGCGGGAGGTGAATGAGCAGTTCTTC
many TRBJ1-2 TRBD1 TRBV29-1 CSVFGDREPGYTF TGCAGCGTTTTTGGGGACAGGGAGCCCGGCTACACCTTC
NA TRBJ2-7 NA TRBV30 CAWSVGGEQYF TGTGCCTGGAGTGTAGGTGGCGAGCAGTACTTC
few TRBJ2-4 NA TRBV12-3/TRBV12-4 CASRGPVTGAKNIQYF TGTGCCAGCAGGGGCCCGGTTACCGGGGCCAAAAACATTCAGTACTTC
few TRBJ1-3 NA TRBV11-2 CASSLGTGKRLHSGNTIYF TGTGCCAGCAGCTTGGGGACCGGGAAACGGCTTCACTCTGGAAACACCATATATTTT
few TRBJ1-2 TRBD1 TRBV24-1 CATSDRHRDRDGYTF TGTGCCACCAGTGATCGTCACCGGGACAGGGATGGCTACACCTTC
few TRBJ2-5 TRBD2 TRBV27 CASSSLSGKKETQYF TGTGCCAGCAGTTCCCTGAGCGGGAAAAAAGAGACCCAGTACTTC
many TRBJ1-1 NA TRBV5-5 CASSTGYTEAFF TGTGCCAGCAGTACAGGGTACACTGAAGCTTTCTTT
many TRBJ2-1 NA TRBV28 CASSLTSNEQFF TGTGCCAGCAGTCTCACTAGCAATGAGCAGTTCTTC
few TRBJ2-1 TRBD2 TRBV20-1 CSARDGNSGSPSSYNEQFF TGCAGTGCTAGAGATGGGAATAGCGGGAGTCCAAGCTCCTACAATGAGCAGTTCTTC